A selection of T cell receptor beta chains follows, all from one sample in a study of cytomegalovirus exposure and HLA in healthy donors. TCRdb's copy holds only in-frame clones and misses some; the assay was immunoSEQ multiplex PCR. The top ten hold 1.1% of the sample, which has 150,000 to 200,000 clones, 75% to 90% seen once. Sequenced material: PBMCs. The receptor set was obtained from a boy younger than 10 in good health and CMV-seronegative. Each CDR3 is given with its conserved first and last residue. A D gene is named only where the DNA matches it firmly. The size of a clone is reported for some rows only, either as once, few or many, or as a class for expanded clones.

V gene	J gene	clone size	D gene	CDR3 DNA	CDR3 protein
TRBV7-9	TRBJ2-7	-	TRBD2	TGTTCCAGCAGCCTCAGCGGGGGGGCCTACGAGCAGTACTTC	CSSSLSGGAYEQYF
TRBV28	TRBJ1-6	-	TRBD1	TGTGCCAGCAGGTACTTGGGACAGAGCTCCTATAATTCACCCCTCCACTTT	CASRYLGQSSYNSPLHF
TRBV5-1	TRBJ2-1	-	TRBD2	TGCGCCAGCAGCTTGGGACTAGCGGGAGGGCCGAGTGAGCAGTTCTTC	CASSLGLAGGPSEQFF
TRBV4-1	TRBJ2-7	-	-	TGCGCCAGCAGCCATGCTCGGACAGGAGGGGCCGAGCAGTACTTC	CASSHARTGGAEQYF
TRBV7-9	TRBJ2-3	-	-	TGTGCCAGCAGCTTAGCGGTAGCTCGCACAGATACGCAGTATTTT	CASSLAVARTDTQYF
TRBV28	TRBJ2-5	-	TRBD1	TGTGCCAGCAGTTTTTCCGGACAGGGCCAAGAGACCCAGTACTTC	CASSFSGQGQETQYF
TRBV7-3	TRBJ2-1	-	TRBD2	TGTGCCAGCAGCACGGGGACTAGCGTAAATGAGCAGTTCTTC	CASSTGTSVNEQFF
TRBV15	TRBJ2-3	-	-	TGTGCCACCAGCAGAGATTGGGGCATTTCAGATACGCAGTATTTT	CATSRDWGISDTQYF
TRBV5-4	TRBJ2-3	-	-	TGTGCCAGCAGCTTGGTAGCGAGGGCAGATACGCAGTATTTT	CASSLVARADTQYF
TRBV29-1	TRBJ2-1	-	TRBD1	TGCAGCGCTGCACAGACAGGGTGGGATTACAATGAGCAGTTCTTC	CSAAQTGWDYNEQFF
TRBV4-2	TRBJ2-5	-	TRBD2	TGTGCCAGCAGCCTGGGGACTAGCGGGTCCCGGGGAGGCCAAGAGACCCAGTACTTC	CASSLGTSGSRGGQETQYF
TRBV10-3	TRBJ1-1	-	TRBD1	TGTGCCATCAGTGAGGGGGGACAGGGGGAAGCTTTCTTT	CAISEGGQGEAFF
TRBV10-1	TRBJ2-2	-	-	TGCGCCAGCAGTGACCGGACAAAACACACCGGGGAGCTGTTTTTT	CASSDRTKHTGELFF
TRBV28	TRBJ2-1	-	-	TGTGCCAGCAGAGTCGGTGGGAGCTCCTACAATGAGCAGTTCTTC	CASRVGGSSYNEQFF
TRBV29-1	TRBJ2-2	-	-	TGCAGCGTCCAAGGAGGGTCAAGCAACACCGGGGAGCTGTTTTTT	CSVQGGSSNTGELFF
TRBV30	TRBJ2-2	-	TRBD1	TGTGCCTGGAGTGTACTCCGAACAGGGGAAGTTCAGTACACCGGGGAGCTGTTTTTT	CAWSVLRTGEVQYTGELFF
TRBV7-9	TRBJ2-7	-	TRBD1	TGTTCCAGCGGAGGGACAGGGGAGAGCGAGCAGTACTTC	CSSGGTGESEQYF
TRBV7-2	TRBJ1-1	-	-	TGTGCCAGCAGCCCCTTTGACACTGAAGCTTTCTTT	CASSPFDTEAFF
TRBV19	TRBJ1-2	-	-	TGTGCCAGTAGTATTAATGCCCCCGGTAGAGATGGCTACACCTTC	CASSINAPGRDGYTF
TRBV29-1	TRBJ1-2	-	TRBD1	TGCAGCGTGGGGGGACAGATCTATGGCTACACCTTC	CSVGGQIYGYTF
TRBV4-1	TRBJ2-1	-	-	TGCGCCAGCAGCCAACTAGCGCAGAATGAGCAGTTCTTC	CASSQLAQNEQFF
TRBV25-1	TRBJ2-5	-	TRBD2	TGTGCCAGCAGTGAATCTTTCTCGGGACTAGCGAAAGAGACCCAGTACTTC	CASSESFSGLAKETQYF
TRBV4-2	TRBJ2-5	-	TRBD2	TGTGCCAGCAGCCAAAGGACTAGCGGGGTCCAAGAGACCCAGTACTTC	CASSQRTSGVQETQYF
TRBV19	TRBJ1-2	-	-	TGTGCCAGTACCACGCCTTATTGGCAGGGCGGCTATGGCTACACCTTC	CASTTPYWQGGYGYTF
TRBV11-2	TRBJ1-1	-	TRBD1	TGTGCCAGCAGCACGATAAGACTCACAGGGGCTGAAGCTTTCTTT	CASSTIRLTGAEAFF
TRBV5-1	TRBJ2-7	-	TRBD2	TGCGCCAGCAGCTTCGGGAGTAGCGGGGGGGTATTATACGAGCAGTACTTC	CASSFGSSGGVLYEQYF
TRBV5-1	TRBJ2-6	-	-	TGCGCCAGCAGCTTGGTAACAGGGCCCAACTCTGGGGCCAACGTCCTGACTTTC	CASSLVTGPNSGANVLTF
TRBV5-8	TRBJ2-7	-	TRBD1	TGTGCCAGCAGCGGGGGACAGGGCTTACGCGAGCAGTACTTC	CASSGGQGLREQYF
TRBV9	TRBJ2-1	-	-	TGTGCCAGCAGCTCAAGCGTGAGGGCAAGCGAGCAGTTCTTC	CASSSSVRASEQFF
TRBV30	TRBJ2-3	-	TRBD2	TGTGCCTGGAGTGTTCTAGCGGGAAATGGAGATACGCAGTATTTT	CAWSVLAGNGDTQYF
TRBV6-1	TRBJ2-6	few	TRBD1	TGTGCCAGCAGTGACTACCAGGGGGCGGGCGGGGCCAACGTCCTGACTTTC	CASSDYQGAGGANVLTF
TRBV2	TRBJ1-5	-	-	TGTGCCAGCAGAAGAAGACAGCTGAATAGCAATCAGCCCCAGCATTTT	CASRRRQLNSNQPQHF
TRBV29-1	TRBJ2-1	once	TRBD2	TGCAGCGTGCCGGCGGAGCGGGGGTACTACAATGAGCAGTTCTTC	CSVPAERGYYNEQFF
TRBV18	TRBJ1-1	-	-	TGTGCCAGCTCACCAGACAGCAAGAACACTGAAGCTTTCTTT	CASSPDSKNTEAFF
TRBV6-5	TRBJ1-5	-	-	TGTGCCAGCAGTTACGGCGGCGGGGGTTATCAGCCCCAGCATTTT	CASSYGGGGYQPQHF
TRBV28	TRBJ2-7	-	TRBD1	TGTGCCAGCAGTTTTATAGGGACAGGTAGCTCCTACGAGCAGTACTTC	CASSFIGTGSSYEQYF
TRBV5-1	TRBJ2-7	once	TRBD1	TGCGCCAGCAGCTTGGAAGCAGGGGGATTCTACGAGCAGTACTTC	CASSLEAGGFYEQYF
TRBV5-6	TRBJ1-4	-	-	TGTGCCAGCAGCTCCCCCCGGACAGCAGGGGAAAAACTGTTTTTT	CASSSPRTAGEKLFF
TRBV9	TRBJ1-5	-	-	TGTGCCAGCAGCCAGGGTGACTGGGATCAGCCCCAGCATTTT	CASSQGDWDQPQHF
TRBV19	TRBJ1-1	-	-	TGTGCCAGTAGGGCATCAGGGATCACTGAAGCTTTCTTT	CASRASGITEAFF
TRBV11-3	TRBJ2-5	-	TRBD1	TGTGCCAGCAGCCAGTGGGGGACAGGACGAGAGACCCAGTACTTC	CASSQWGTGRETQYF
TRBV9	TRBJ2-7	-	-	TGTGCCAGCAGCGCCGGGGGTACACAATACGAGCAGTACTTC	CASSAGGTQYEQYF
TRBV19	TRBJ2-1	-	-	TGTGCCAGTACCCCGAGCCAGGGGTCGTCCTACAATGAGCAGTTCTTC	CASTPSQGSSYNEQFF
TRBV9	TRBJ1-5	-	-	TGTGCCAGCAGCGTAGAGGGAGAACAGCCCCAGCATTTT	CASSVEGEQPQHF
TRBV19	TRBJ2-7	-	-	TGTGCCAGTAGTGAACGAGGGGGACGGGGGGACTACGAGCAGTACTTC	CASSERGGRGDYEQYF
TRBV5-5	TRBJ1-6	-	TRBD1	TGTGCCAGCAGCTTAGGACAGGGGGCCTATAATTCACCCCTCCACTTT	CASSLGQGAYNSPLHF
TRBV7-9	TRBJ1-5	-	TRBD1	TGTTCCAGCAGCTCCTGGACAGGCCGAGGCAATCAGCCCCAGCATTTT	CSSSSWTGRGNQPQHF
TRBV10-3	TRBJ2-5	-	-	TGTGCCATCAGTGTTTCGGACCAAGAGACCCAGTACTTC	CAISVSDQETQYF
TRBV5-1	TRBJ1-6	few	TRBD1	TGCGCCAGCAGCTTGGGAACAGGGGGCGCGGGATTAACCCTCCACTTT	CASSLGTGGAGLTLHF
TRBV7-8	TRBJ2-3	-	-	TGTGCCAGCAGCCGGAAGGTCCGGGGCGGGATAGATACGCAGTATTTT	CASSRKVRGGIDTQYF
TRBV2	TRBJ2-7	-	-	TGTGCGTACACAGCGGGTGACACTACCTACGAGCAGTACTTC	CAYTAGDTTYEQYF
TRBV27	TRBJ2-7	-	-	TGTGCCAGCAGTTTTACGCTTAGCTCCTACGAGCAGTACTTC	CASSFTLSSYEQYF
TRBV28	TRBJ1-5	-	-	TGTGCCAGCACCACAGGCCCAAATAGCAATCAGCCCCAGCATTTT	CASTTGPNSNQPQHF
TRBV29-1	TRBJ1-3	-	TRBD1	TGCAGCGTTGATAGTGAGGGGGCAGGCAACACCATATATTTT	CSVDSEGAGNTIYF
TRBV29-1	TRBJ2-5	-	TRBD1	TGCAGCGCTCCTGAGCCGGGACAGGGGATGGAGACCCAGTACTTC	CSAPEPGQGMETQYF